The clone carrying this TCR beta chain was observed a few times. Its matching antigen is unknown. Cultured CD4+ T cell DNA underwent sequencing with the Oncomine TCR Beta short-read assay. Genomic DNA was extracted from cultured CD4+ T cells. MiXCR, run by TCRdb on the PCR reads, gives a single entry per CDR3 protein. The sample shows around 10,000 distinct CDR3 sequences, around 34% of them seen only once. The sample originates from a study of vaccination and CD4 T cells after COVID-19. Study-wide background: Overlapping spike peptides served as the stimulus for the cells. These peptides came from SARS-CoV-2 and from the common cold coronaviruses HCoV-NL63, HCoV-OC43 and HCoV-229E. The control cultures got either a CEFX pool, an HIV-1 Nef pool, or no peptide at all.

Trimming took off 0 bases at V and 0 bases at J, with 7 bases between the two ends. The CDR3 sequence is 15 residues long. Germline loops: CDR1 SGHNT, CDR2 YYREEE (reference sequence). Stated treatment: roughly ten-day PBMC culture with coronavirus spike peptide pools or control peptides (ViraFEST assay). Gathered ahead of the COVID-19 pandemic (2011-2018) were the CD4+ T cells of the unexposed donor. The source is a human donor in good health. Sequenced sample: CD4+ T cells from blood, cultured in vitro. This chain connects TRBV5-4 to TRBJ1-5, with D maybe TRBD1 (6 bases). The CDR3 region has the DNA TGTGCCAGCAGCTTGGGACAGGATAGCAATCAGCCCCAGCATTTT. Protein: CASSLGQDSNQPQHF.